This T cell receptor beta chain originates from a study of blood T cell repertoires in COVID-19. Some clones are missing from TCRdb's copy, which holds only in-frame ones; the method was immunoSEQ multiplex PCR. In the table there are around 300,000 clones, roughly 89% of which are singletons. V dropped 7 bases and J dropped 3 bases, with 15 bases sitting between them. Germline V gene data show CDR1 as LNHDA and CDR2 as SQIVND (reference sequence). The CDR3 runs to 14 residues. In this sample, this clone turned up a few times. The material sequenced was PBMCs or T cells enriched from blood (not recorded which). This chain uses TRBV19 with TRBJ1-1; possibly TRBD1 for D (5 bases). This sequence originates from a woman aged 25 to 39 who had recovered from COVID-19. The CDR3 sequence is CASNQDSFYTEAFF. CDR3 coding DNA: TGTGCCAGTAACCAAGACAGTTTTTACACTGAAGCTTTCTTT. The entire variable domain, with the rest obtained from reference TRBV19 and TRBJ1-1, is as follows: DGGITQSPKYLFRKEGQNVTLSCEQNLNHDAMYWYRQDPGQGLRLIYYSQIVNDFQKGDIAEGYSVSREKKESFPLTVTSAQKNPTAFYLCASNQDSFYTEAFFGQGTRLTVV.